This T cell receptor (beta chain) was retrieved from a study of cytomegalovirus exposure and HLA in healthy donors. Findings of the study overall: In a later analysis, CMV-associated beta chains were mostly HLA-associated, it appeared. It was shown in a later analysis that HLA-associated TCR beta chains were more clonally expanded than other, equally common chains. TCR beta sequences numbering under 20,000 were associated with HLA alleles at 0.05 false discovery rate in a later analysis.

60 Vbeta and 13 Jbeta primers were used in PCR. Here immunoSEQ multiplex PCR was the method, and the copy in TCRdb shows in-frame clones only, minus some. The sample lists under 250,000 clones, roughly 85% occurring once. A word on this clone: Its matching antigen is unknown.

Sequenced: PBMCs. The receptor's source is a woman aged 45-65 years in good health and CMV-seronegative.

CDR3 bases: TGTGCCAGCAGTTACCCTGCGGGAGCCTCCTACAATGAGCAGTTCTTC. It yields the protein CASSYPAGASYNEQFF. The chain couples TRBV6-5 to TRBJ2-1; the match to TRBD2 covers 7 bases. Germline-derived CDR1 and CDR2 are MNHEY and SVGAGI. The CDR3 covers 16 residues. J gave up 0 bases and V 2 bases, and 4 bases lay outside the gene matches.